A single sample gave rise to the 26 T cell receptor beta chains below, sequenced in a study of cytomegalovirus exposure and HLA in healthy donors. PCR used 60 Vbeta primers and 13 Jbeta primers. Assay used: immunoSEQ multiplex PCR; TCRdb lists only in-frame clones, some missing. The sample includes roughly 120,000 clones, roughly three quarters of them seen just once. The sequenced sample was PBMCs. All receptors derive from a man younger than 40 in good health and CMV-seropositive.

This clone has ten or more counts. The rearrangement joins TRBV19 to TRBJ2-6; unclear D gene. CDR3 size: 14 residues. V was shortened by 4 bases and J by 0 bases, with 4 bases between the two germline ends. From germline, CDR1 is LNHDA and CDR2 SQIVND (reference sequence). This chain's CDR3 is CASSRSSGANVLTF. The CDR3 DNA sequence: TGTGCCAGTAGTAGGAGCTCTGGGGCCAACGTCCTGACTTTC.

This chain joins TRBV4-2 and TRBJ2-3, with D perhaps matching TRBD1 (5 bases). The germline V gene has CDR1 LGHNA and CDR2 YNFKEQ. With 0 bases removed from V and 4 bases from J, the gap between germline ends came to 8 bases. CDR3 size: 14 residues. CDR3 sequence reads: CASSQEGASDTQYF. For the CDR3, the DNA is TGTGCCAGCAGCCAAGAAGGGGCTTCAGATACGCAGTATTTT.

In the case of this clone: Other DNA variants within this sample encode the same CDR3. V gene TRBV7-2 combines with J gene TRBJ1-5; unclear D gene. The germline V and J ends were trimmed by 1 base and 6 bases, with 7 bases remaining between them. Looked up from germline, CDR1 is SGHTA and CDR2 is FQGNSA. This CDR3 has 13 amino acids. The CDR3 nucleotides are TGTGCCAGCAGCTTAGGGCCTGGTCAGCCCCAGCATTTT. It codes for CASSLGPGQPQHF.

V gene TRBV9 combines with J gene TRBJ2-3; a weak D match, TRBD1 (6 bases). CDR3 size: 16 residues. Germline V CDR1 and CDR2: SGDLS, YYNGEE. Deletions cut 0 bases from V and 2 bases from J, with 13 bases between. CDR3 nucleotide sequence: TGTGCCAGCAGCGTAGGTAGTCGGGACACCACAGATACGCAGTATTTT. Amino acid sequence: CASSVGSRDTTDTQYF.

V is TRBV7-6 and J is TRBJ2-7; 9 bases align to TRBD1. Germline loops: CDR1 SGHVS, CDR2 FNYEAQ. V dropped 5 bases and J dropped 4; count of bases not matched to a gene: 9. The CDR3 consists of 15 residues. CDR3 residues: CASSRDRDGGYEQYF. CDR3 nucleotides: TGTGCCAGCAGCAGGGACAGGGATGGTGGGTACGAGCAGTACTTC.

This clone is a singleton in its sample. J is TRBJ2-3 and V is TRBV19, with TRBD2 matching 13 bases. Looked up from germline, CDR1 is LNHDA and CDR2 is SQIVND (reference sequence). V gave up 6 bases and J gave up 5 bases; unmatched junction bases: 5. The CDR3 contains 15 residues. This CDR3 is CASSQLAGGQDTQYF. The CDR3 coding sequence is TGTGCCAGTAGCCAACTAGCGGGGGGGCAAGATACGCAGTATTTT.

The chain carries TRBV2 and TRBJ2-3, with D tentatively TRBD1 (6 bases). The germline gives CDR1 SNHLY, CDR2 FYNNEI. The CDR3 is made up of 14 amino acids. V lost 4 bases, J lost 5 bases, and 13 bases lay in between. The CDR3 DNA is TGTGCCAGCAGTGGCAGGGGTTTGAGAGATACGCAGTATTTT. Protein: CASSGRGLRDTQYF.

Here the CDR3 reads CASRPQRGVLNTQYF. In DNA, the CDR3 is TGCGCCAGCAGACCCCAGCGGGGGGTCCTAAATACGCAGTATTTT. This sequence joins TRBV5-1 and TRBJ2-3, with 9 bases that match TRBD2. Germline CDR1 is SGHRS and CDR2 is YFSETQ. V was pared by 5 bases and J by 7 bases, with 11 bases of the junction left unmatched. The CDR3 runs to 15 residues.

This clone was recorded a few times. The chain has TRBV5-1 and TRBJ2-6; maybe TRBD1 (6 bases). The germline gives CDR1 SGHRS, CDR2 YFSETQ. This CDR3 is built from 15 residues. V was pared by 4 bases and J by 2 bases, with 10 bases between. The CDR3 region has the DNA TGCGCCAGCAGCGTTCAGGGGACTGGGGCCAACGTCCTGACTTTC. Amino acids: CASSVQGTGANVLTF.

The CDR3 sequence is CASSLGTSSETQYF. As DNA, the CDR3 is TGTGCCAGCAGCTTGGGGACTAGCAGTGAGACCCAGTACTTC. The chain recombines TRBV11-2 with TRBJ2-5, with 9 positions matching TRBD2. The germline V gene has CDR1 SGHAT and CDR2 FQNNGV. The CDR3 length is 14 residues. Trimming cost V 3 bases and J 5 bases; bases outside gene matches: 4. Variable domain in full (rest from reference TRBV11-2 and TRBJ2-5): EAGVAQSPRYKIIEKRQSVAFWCNPISGHATLYWYQQILGQGPKLLIQFQNNGVVDDSQLPKDRFSAERLKGVDSTLKIQPAKLEDSAVYLCASSLGTSSETQYFGPGTRLLVL.

CDR3 loop: CASSSGKTEAFF. CDR3 nucleotides: TGTGCCAGCAGTTCCGGTAAGACTGAAGCTTTCTTT. This chain uses TRBV6-6 with TRBJ1-1; the D is unclear. The V gene's germline CDR1 is MNHNY and CDR2 SVGAGI (reference sequence). Trimming pared 4 bases from V and 5 bases from J, leaving 8 bases between. The CDR3 runs to 12 residues.

The chain has TRBV7-8 and TRBJ2-2; 11 bases align to TRBD2. The CDR3 is 19 residues long. Trimming removed 3 bases from V and 1 base from J; junction bases left unmatched: 10. Germline CDR1 reads SGHVS; CDR2 reads FQNEAQ. The CDR3 loop reads CASSLGRTGLAENTGELFF. The CDR3 DNA follows: TGTGCCAGCAGCTTGGGCAGGACGGGACTAGCGGAGAACACCGGGGAGCTGTTTTTT.

Notes on this clone: One end of the junction varies from germline; a read error may be responsible. The chain joins TRBV25-1 to TRBJ2-1; 10 bases match TRBD2. Germline CDR1 and CDR2: MGHDK and SYGVNS. CDR3 length equals 17 residues. In DNA form, the CDR3 reads TGTGCCAGCAGTGAGGCTACTCAGCGGGGGGGCGGTAATGGGCAGTTCTTC. Its translation is CASSEATQRGGGNGQFF.

A word on this clone: At one boundary the junction diverges from the germline segment, which might be a read error. The CDR3 protein is CSSSLDSNEQFF. CDR3 DNA: TGTTCCAGCAGCTTAGACTCTAATGAGCAGTTCTTC. The chain combines TRBV7-9 with TRBJ2-1; D gene unclear. CDR1 is SEHNR, CDR2 FQNEAQ, per germline (reference sequence). The CDR3 covers 12 residues. The complete variable domain, with remaining parts taken from reference TRBV7-9 and TRBJ2-1, reads DTGVSQNPRHKITKRGQNVTFRCDPISEHNRLYWYRQTLGQGPEFLTYFQNEAQLEKSRLLSDRFSAERPKGSFSTLEIQRTEQGDSAMYLCSSSLDSNEQFFGPGTRLTVL.

A single count supports this clone. This chain uses TRBV27 with TRBJ2-7; D is possibly TRBD1 (5 bases). The germline CDR1 and CDR2 sequences are MNHEY and SMNVEV (reference sequence). This CDR3 spans 14 amino acids. Trimming cost V 5 bases and J 6 bases, with 17 bases left between them. CDR3 sequence: CASSPIDSLAEQYF. Written as DNA, the CDR3 is TGTGCCAGCAGTCCGATAGACAGTCTTGCCGAGCAGTACTTC.

This clone was seen ten or more times. This chain connects TRBV2 to TRBJ1-2, with D possibly being TRBD1 (5 bases). Trimming took 6 bases from V and 1 from J, leaving 9 bases between them. Germline CDR1 and CDR2: SNHLY and FYNNEI. The CDR3 covers 13 residues. The DNA for the CDR3 is TGTGCCAGCAGCCCTGACAGTAACTATGGCTACACCTTC. Translated, it gives CASSPDSNYGYTF.

The rearrangement joins TRBV11-3 to TRBJ1-3, with 7 bases matching TRBD1. This CDR3 has 18 residues. Germline values: CDR1 SGHNT, CDR2 YENEEA. V lost 4 bases and J lost 0; bases outside the gene matches: 12. CDR3 bases: TGTGCCAGCAGCTCGTCTTCCGGGACAGAGAGCTCTGGAAACACCATATATTTT. The encoded protein is CASSSSSGTESSGNTIYF.

In this sample, this clone turned up once. The rearrangement joins TRBV2 to TRBJ1-4; D not resolved. The CDR3 extends over 13 amino acids. Germline CDR1 is SNHLY and CDR2 is FYNNEI. The germline V and J ends were trimmed by 4 bases and 8 bases, with 11 bases remaining between them. The CDR3 region has the DNA TGTGCCAGCAGTGGGAGGGAGGACGAAAAACTGTTTTTT. Translation: CASSGREDEKLFF. Looking up the rest from reference TRBV2 and TRBJ1-4 gives the full variable domain: EPEVTQTPSHQVTQMGQEVILRCVPISNHLYFYWYRQILGQKVEFLVSFYNNEISEKSEIFDDQFSVERPDGSNFTLKIRSTKLEDSAMYFCASSGREDEKLFFGSGTQLSVL.

This clone was seen a single time. The CDR3 DNA is TGTGCCAGCAGCTGGGCCCGGACAACGAACACTGAAGCTTTCTTT. This codes for CASSWARTTNTEAFF. The V call is TRBV7-2, the J call TRBJ1-1; D is possibly TRBD1 (5 bases). CDR1 and CDR2 (germline): SGHTA, FQGNSA. This CDR3 has 15 amino acids. V was pared by 4 bases and J by 1 base, with 13 bases between.

In this sample, this clone turned up a few times. The chain links TRBV7-2 to TRBJ2-3; TRBD2 matches 8 bases. CDR3 length: 16 amino acids. Germline CDR1 is SGHTA and CDR2 is FQGNSA. The trim removed 5 bases at V and 4 bases at J, leaving 11 bases unmatched. The CDR3 reads CASSKEGGGLPDTQYF. The CDR3 DNA reads TGTGCCAGCAGCAAAGAGGGCGGGGGGCTTCCAGATACGCAGTATTTT.

This sequence joins TRBV7-2 and TRBJ2-2, with D perhaps matching TRBD2 (6 bases). Between the trimmed V and J ends, which lost 1 base and 1 base, there was a span of 10 bases. The CDR3 has 16 residues. From germline, CDR1 is SGHTA and CDR2 FQGNSA. CDR3 nucleotides: TGTGCCAGCAGCTTAGACGGCGGGGAGAACACCGGGGAGCTGTTTTTT. Amino acid sequence: CASSLDGGENTGELFF.

The J gene is TRBJ2-7, the V gene TRBV27; 12 nucleotides match TRBD2. Per germline, CDR1 MNHEY and CDR2 SMNVEV (reference sequence). The CDR3 has 16 amino acids. Losses at the gene ends were 3 bases for V and 3 bases for J; bases not matched to a gene: 6. The CDR3 is CASSFGLAGIGYEQYF. As DNA, the CDR3 is TGTGCCAGCAGTTTCGGACTAGCGGGGATCGGCTACGAGCAGTACTTC.

V gene TRBV9 combines with J gene TRBJ2-2, with D perhaps TRBD2 (6 bases). V was trimmed by 3 bases and J by 6 bases, leaving 12 bases between them. The CDR3 has 14 amino acids. Germline CDR1 SGDLS, CDR2 YYNGEE. The CDR3 here is CASSEEGSPGELFF. The CDR3 DNA is TGTGCCAGCAGCGAGGAGGGGTCGCCCGGGGAGCTGTTTTTT.

This chain joins TRBV6-1 and TRBJ1-2; D is perhaps TRBD1 (5 bases). The CDR3 extends over 13 amino acids. Germline assignment: CDR1 MNHNS and CDR2 SASEGT. The V end was cut by 5 bases, the J end by 3 bases, with 10 bases between. CDR3 amino acids: CASSPQVHYGYTF. CDR3 sequence (DNA): TGTGCCAGCAGTCCACAGGTCCACTATGGCTACACCTTC.

A single count supports this clone. V gene TRBV4-1 combines with J gene TRBJ1-2; 12 positions agree with TRBD1. Germline lookup yields CDR1 MGHRA and CDR2 YSYEKL. The ends lost 1 base at V and 3 bases at J; junction bases unmatched: 9. CDR3 length: 18 residues. The CDR3 nucleotides read TGCGCCAGCAGCCAAGCAGGTTTAGGGACAGGGGGCTACTATGGCTACACCTTC. Protein product: CASSQAGLGTGGYYGYTF.

CDR3 region: CASSPRSSDTQYF. CDR3 nucleotide sequence: TGTGCCAGCAGCCCGCGGTCCTCAGATACGCAGTATTTT. V is TRBV11-3 and J is TRBJ2-3; D remains unclear. Germline V gives CDR1 SGHNT, CDR2 YENEEA. The germline V and J ends were trimmed by 5 bases and 4 bases, with 10 bases remaining between them. CDR3 length: 13 residues.